One and the same sample provided the 15 T cell receptor beta chains below, sequenced in a study of response to subunit inactivated influenza vaccine (dated by TCRdb to the late 2010s). Library generation was performed with RT-PCR. TCRdb records Illumina HiSeq 2500 as the sequencer. TCRdb itself trimmed the public reads at Q25 with fastp, ran MiXCR and retained productive beta chains. Every entry covers one CDR3 protein and lists the most common genes and DNA from its rows. In this sample the table shows some 800,000 distinct CDR3 sequences, over 20% of which occur a single time. The ten largest clones add up to approximately 10% of the sample. Specimen: PBMCs from blood, collected 5 days after vaccination. Receptors were obtained from a man aged 45 to 65 who received an inactivated influenza vaccine. Donor details come from another sample of the same person, matched by shared clones.

The V and J genes are TRBV28 and TRBJ1-1; possibly TRBD1 for D (5 bases). Germline loops: CDR1 MDHEN, CDR2 SYDVKM. V was shortened by 5 bases and J by 4 bases, with 14 bases between the two germline ends. This CDR3 is 14 amino acids long. CDR3 sequence: CASSPPGASTEAFF. CDR3 nucleotides: TGTGCCAGCAGTCCCCCCGGGGCAAGCACTGAAGCTTTCTTT.

This clonotype was seen many times. The chain joins TRBV10-2 to TRBJ2-7, with 7 nucleotides matching TRBD1. V lost 2 bases, J lost 3 bases, and 4 bases stayed unmatched. Germline CDR1 WSHSY, CDR2 SAAADI. The CDR3 has 14 amino acids. CDR3 residues: CASSEGTVLYEQYF. The CDR3 DNA sequence: TGCGCCAGCAGTGAGGGGACAGTCCTCTACGAGCAGTACTTC.

This clonotype has more than one count but fewer than ten. The V call is TRBV12-3 or TRBV12-4, the J call TRBJ1-1, with D maybe TRBD1 (5 bases). Trimming took 4 bases from V and 5 from J, leaving 17 bases between them. The CDR3 contains 15 residues. The CDR3 DNA reads as TGTGCCAGCAGTTCCTTCCGGGACCCACGGACTGAAGCTTTCTTT. Its translation: CASSSFRDPRTEAFF.

This clonotype was counted between two and nine times. The chain employs TRBV29-1 and TRBJ2-7; 7 bases agree with TRBD2. Germline assignment: CDR1 SQVTM and CDR2 ANQGSEA. This CDR3 region has 12 residues. V shed 5 bases, J shed 5 bases, and the junction held 6 bases outside the gene matches. The CDR3 loop reads CSVQLAGDEQYF. Written as DNA, the CDR3 is TGCAGCGTTCAACTGGCGGGGGACGAGCAGTACTTC.

The rearrangement uses TRBV12-3 or TRBV12-4 and TRBJ2-1; 7 bases are shared with TRBD2. The ends lost 4 bases at V and 14 bases at J; junction bases unmatched: 17. CDR3 length equals 15 residues. For the CDR3, the DNA is TGTGCCAGCAGTTCTCCCCCGGACTGGGGGGGGTTGGAGTTCTTC. This encodes CASSSPPDWGGLEFF.

This clonotype was found a few times. The chain combines TRBV6-1 with TRBJ2-7; tentatively, D is TRBD1 or TRBD2 (5 bases each). CDR1 and CDR2 from the germline V gene are MNHNS and SASEGT. The CDR3 has 12 amino acids. With 6 bases removed from V and 2 bases from J, the gap between germline ends came to 8 bases. The CDR3 loop is CASRGDAYEQYF. In DNA, the CDR3 is TGTGCCAGCAGGGGGGACGCCTACGAGCAGTACTTC.

This clonotype was seen once. V is TRBV29-1 and J is TRBJ2-2, with TRBD1 matching over 7 bases. The CDR3 has 15 residues. Germline loops: CDR1 SQVTM, CDR2 ANQGSEA. V lost 4 bases and J lost 1; bases outside the gene matches: 6. The CDR3 protein is CSVADRVVNTGELFF. The CDR3 nucleotides are TGCAGCGTTGCCGACAGGGTGGTGAACACCGGGGAGCTGTTTTTT.

This clonotype was recorded many times. The CDR3 nucleotides read TGTGCCAGCAGTTCCGCAGGGGGAGTCACAGATACGCAGTATTTT. It specifies CASSSAGGVTDTQYF. The genes are TRBV12-3 or TRBV12-4 and TRBJ2-3; 7 bases are shared with TRBD1. The CDR3 contains 15 residues. Germline trimming cut 4 bases from V and 2 bases from J; bases unmatched to any gene: 6.

This clonotype has a handful of counts. J is TRBJ1-2 and V is TRBV6-1, with 10 bases that match TRBD1. V was pared by 0 bases and J by 4 bases, with 11 bases of the junction left unmatched. The CDR3 is made up of 18 amino acids. Germline V gene lookup returns CDR1 MNHNS and CDR2 SASEGT. The CDR3 loop reads CASSEAPGQGPGLYGYTF. The CDR3 DNA follows: TGTGCCAGCAGTGAAGCCCCGGGACAGGGGCCGGGACTCTATGGCTACACCTTC.

In this sample, this clonotype turned up a few times. The rearrangement uses TRBV15 and TRBJ2-6; 7 nucleotides line up with TRBD2. Losses at the gene ends were 1 base for V and 0 bases for J; bases not matched to a gene: 6. Per germline, CDR1 LNHNV and CDR2 YYDKDF (reference sequence). The CDR3 is 18 amino acids. The CDR3 region is CATSRAGLADSGANVLTF. CDR3 coding DNA: TGTGCCACCAGCAGAGCCGGCCTAGCGGACTCTGGGGCCAACGTCCTGACTTTC.

This clonotype was recorded a few times. This sequence joins TRBV11-2 and TRBJ2-1, with unresolved D. CDR3 length equals 16 residues. Germline V CDR1 and CDR2: SGHAT, FQNNGV. V lost 2 bases, J lost 7 bases, and 18 bases lay in between. This CDR3 reads CASSLSISTPNNEQFF. CDR3 nucleotides: TGTGCCAGCAGCTTATCGATTTCCACACCGAATAATGAGCAGTTCTTC.

There are a few counts of this clonotype. This chain links TRBV15 with TRBJ2-7; D not certain. The CDR3 has 14 amino acids. V was cut by 0 bases and J by 0 bases, with 6 bases left in between. Germline V lookup: CDR1 LNHNV, CDR2 YYDKDF (reference sequence). DNA for the CDR3: TGTGCCACCAGCAGAGACTGGAGCTCCTACGAGCAGTACTTC. Translation gives CATSRDWSSYEQYF.

The J gene is TRBJ2-1, the V gene TRBV12-3 or TRBV12-4; 7 bases match TRBD2. The CDR3 loop spans 14 amino acids. With V trimmed by 3 bases and J by 8 bases, 7 bases remained unmatched. Written as DNA, the CDR3 is TGTGCCAGCAGTTTTGGAGCGGGGCAGGATGAGCAGTTCTTC. Translating gives CASSFGAGQDEQFF.

This chain uses TRBV27 with TRBJ2-6; possibly TRBD2 for D (5 bases). Germline-derived CDR1 and CDR2 are MNHEY and SMNVEV (reference sequence). V lost 4 bases and J 0 bases, leaving 10 bases between the germline ends. The CDR3 is 16 amino acids. The CDR3 loop is CASSWRLTSGANVLTF. The CDR3 bases are TGTGCCAGCAGTTGGCGACTAACCTCTGGGGCCAACGTCCTGACTTTC.

In its sample, this clonotype was seen a few times. One junction end disagrees with the germline gene, perhaps due to a read error. The gene calls are TRBV7-2 and TRBJ2-1; D uncertain. The germline gives CDR1 SGHTA, CDR2 FQGNSA. The length of the CDR3 is 12 residues. The DNA for the CDR3 is TGTGCCAGCAGCTTACCCCGACTGTCCATGATCTTC. This encodes CASSLPRLSMIF.